The 8 T cell receptor beta chains below all came from one sample that was sequenced in a study of shared clonotypes between healthy human individuals. Measured with immunoSEQ multiplex PCR; TCRdb has only the in-frame clones, and not every one. The sample lists approximately 460,000 clones, roughly three quarters occurring once. The sequencing sample was made of PBMCs. Receptors originate from a woman between 35 and 50 years old in good health. Some clones in this sample may be carry-over from other donors' samples.

With respect to this clone: This likely reflects a read error, since a far larger clone is one base away. The chain uses TRBV29-1 and TRBJ2-2, with 7 bases identical to TRBD2. Germline loops: CDR1 SQVTM, CDR2 ANQGSEA. The V gene end was trimmed by 7 bases and the J gene end by 0 bases; junction bases not matched to a gene: 14. CDR3 length: 17 amino acids. The CDR3 bases are TGCAGCGCTATGGGGGGGTCTTTTCCTTCGAACACCGGGGAGCTGTTTTTT. This encodes CSAMGGSFPSNTGELFF.

This rearrangement joins TRBV7-8 to TRBJ1-1; D might be TRBD1 (5 bases). V lost 2 bases to trimming and J lost 5 bases, with 9 bases between them. This CDR3 is built from 13 residues. Germline V gene data show CDR1 as SGHVS and CDR2 as FQNEAQ. The CDR3 DNA reads as TGTGCCAGCAGCTTAACGGGGGAGACTGAAGCTTTCTTT. Translating it yields CASSLTGETEAFF.

Remarks on this clone: A far bigger clonotype differs at one base, so this is likely a read error. The genes are TRBV25-1 and TRBJ2-1; TRBD1 matches at 9 bases. There are 15 residues in the CDR3. In germline, CDR1 is MGHDK, CDR2 SYGVNS. The CDR3: CAGSQEDRGFNEQFF. In DNA, the CDR3 is TGTGCCGGCAGCCAAGAGGACAGGGGCTTCAATGAGCAGTTCTTC.

V is TRBV7-9 and J is TRBJ1-2; maybe TRBD1 (6 bases). The germline CDR1 and CDR2 sequences are SEHNR and FQNEAQ (reference sequence). V was cut by 2 bases and J by 6 bases, with 10 bases left in between. The CDR3 spans 13 residues. As DNA, the CDR3 is TGTGCCAGCAGCTTAAGGCAGGGGAATGGCTACACCTTC. Its protein is CASSLRQGNGYTF.

This clone has only one observation. A far larger clone is off by one base, so a read error is likely. The rearrangement links TRBV7-9 to TRBJ2-7; D is unclear. Trimming left V 11 bases short and J 3 bases short, with 17 bases between. Germline CDR1 reads SEHNR; CDR2 reads FQNEAQ (reference sequence). CDR3 length: 13 amino acids. Here the CDR3 reads CACSRSLSYEQYF. Here the CDR3 DNA reads TGTGCCTGCTCTAGAAGTCTGAGCTACGAGCAGTACTTC.

The rearrangement joins TRBV6-6 to TRBJ2-3; perhaps TRBD2 as D (5 bases). Per germline, CDR1 MNHNY and CDR2 SVGAGI (reference sequence). The CDR3 contains 14 residues. Trimming left V 6 bases short and J 0 bases short, with 10 bases between. CDR3 nucleotides: TGTGCCAGCAGCGGGGAATCGAGCACAGATACGCAGTATTTT. Translating it yields CASSGESSTDTQYF.

The chain uses TRBV30 and TRBJ1-4; weak D call: TRBD1 (5 bases). CDR1 is GTSNPN, CDR2 SVGIG, per germline (reference sequence). The CDR3 length is 13 residues. CDR3 coding DNA: TGTGGTCGGACGGGCAGGGATTCGGAAAAACTGTTTTTT. Encoded protein: CGRTGRDSEKLFF.

This clone was detected once. This chain joins TRBV7-9 and TRBJ2-3; D gene uncertain. This CDR3 region has 17 residues. Looked up from germline, CDR1 is SEHNR and CDR2 is FQNEAQ (reference sequence). The V end lost 3 bases, the J end lost 2 bases, and 18 bases lay between the germline ends. In DNA form, the CDR3 reads TGTGCCAGCAGCTTCTCGGGTCAGGTGGCTCTCACAGATACGCAGTATTTT. Translation: CASSFSGQVALTDTQYF.